This T cell receptor beta chain derives from a study of tumor-infiltrating lymphocytes in primary liver carcinoma. The template, roughly 510 ng total RNA, yielded TCR beta cDNA made with a constant-region primer. Investigators got TCR beta libraries out of three nested multiplex PCR rounds, done with slightly modified ARM-PCR. The first two PCR rounds, around 10 cycles each, used TRBV1-TRBV30 forward primers and a C-beta reverse primer. TCRdb re-analysed the multiplex PCR reads in MiXCR, keeping a single row per CDR3 protein. The sample records approximately 340,000 distinct CDR3 sequences, roughly 61% being singletons. V was pared by 6 bases and J by 7 bases, with 0 bases of the junction left unmatched. The CDR3 has 11 residues. RNA was extracted from whole blood without cell sorting, alongside germline DNA. This clonotype was seen repeatedly, ten times or more. The antigen remains undetermined. Regarding the study as a whole: Tumors carried a top-250-clone fraction significantly exceeding that of blood (p = 0.039). Tumor-adjacent and tumor-blood pairs overlapped less than tumor region pairs did.

The receptor was isolated from a man in his forties with primary liver carcinoma and hepatitis B virus infection. The genes are TRBV12-3 or TRBV12-4 and TRBJ2-1; 7 bases fit TRBD2. Sequenced material: peripheral blood. The DNA of the CDR3 is TGTGCCAGCAGGGGGGGGAATGAGCAGTTCTTC. It codes for CASRGGNEQFF.